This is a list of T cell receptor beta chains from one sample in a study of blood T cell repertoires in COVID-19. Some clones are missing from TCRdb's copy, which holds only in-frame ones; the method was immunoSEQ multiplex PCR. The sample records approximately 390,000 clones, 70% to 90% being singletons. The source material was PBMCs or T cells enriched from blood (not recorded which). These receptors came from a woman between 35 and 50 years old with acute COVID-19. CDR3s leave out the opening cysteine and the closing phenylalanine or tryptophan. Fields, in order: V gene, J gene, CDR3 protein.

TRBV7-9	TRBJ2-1	ASSLVRENEQF
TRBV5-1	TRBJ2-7	ASSGQGGSYEQY
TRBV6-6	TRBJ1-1	ASSLLQGRGEAF
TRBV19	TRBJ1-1	ASSTDRGTIGYEAF
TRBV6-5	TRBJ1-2	ATSLRAGDGYT
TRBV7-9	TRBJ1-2	ASSSVPLEGGYT
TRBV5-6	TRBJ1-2	ASSLSGSDGYT
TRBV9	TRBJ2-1	ASSDDSGGARNEQF
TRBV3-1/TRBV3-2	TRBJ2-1	ASSQSSGTSSYNEQF
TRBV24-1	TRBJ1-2	ATSDPGMGYT
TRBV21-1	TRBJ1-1	ASVGGTGSTEAF
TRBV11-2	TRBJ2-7	ASNLGEGEQY
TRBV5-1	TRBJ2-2	ASSSGQVDFGELF
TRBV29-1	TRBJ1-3	SVSVSSGNTIY
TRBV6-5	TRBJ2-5	ASSFSPGGETQY
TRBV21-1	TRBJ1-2	ASSKYGTEYYGYT
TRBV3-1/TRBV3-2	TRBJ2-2	ASSQAVENTGELF
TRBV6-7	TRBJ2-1	ASSYPGQGANEQF
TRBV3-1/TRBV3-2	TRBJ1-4	ASSQGQTSIATNEKLF
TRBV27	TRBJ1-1	ASSLNRMNTEAF